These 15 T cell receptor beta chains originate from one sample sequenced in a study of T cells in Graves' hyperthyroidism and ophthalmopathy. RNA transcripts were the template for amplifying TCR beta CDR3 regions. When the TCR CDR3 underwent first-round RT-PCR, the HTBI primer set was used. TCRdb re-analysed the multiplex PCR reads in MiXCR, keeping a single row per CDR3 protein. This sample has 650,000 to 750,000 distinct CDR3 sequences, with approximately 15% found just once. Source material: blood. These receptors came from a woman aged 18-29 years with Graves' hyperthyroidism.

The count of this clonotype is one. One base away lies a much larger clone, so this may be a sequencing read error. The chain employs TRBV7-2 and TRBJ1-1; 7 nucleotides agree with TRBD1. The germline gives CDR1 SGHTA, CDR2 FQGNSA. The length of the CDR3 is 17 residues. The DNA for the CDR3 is TGTGCCGGCAGCTTAGGGTGGGAGGGACAGCCTATCACTGAAGCTTTCTTT. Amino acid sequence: CAGSLGWEGQPITEAFF.

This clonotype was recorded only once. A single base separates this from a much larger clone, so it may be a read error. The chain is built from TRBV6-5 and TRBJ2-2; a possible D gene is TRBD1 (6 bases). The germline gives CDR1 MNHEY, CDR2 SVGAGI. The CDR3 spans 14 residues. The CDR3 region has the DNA TGTGGCAGCAGTTACAGGGCGCGTACCGGGGAGCTGTTTTTT. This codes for CGSSYRARTGELFF.

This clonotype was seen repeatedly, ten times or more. CDR3 loop: CASSLEVAGANTQYF. For the CDR3, the DNA is TGTGCCAGCAGCTTAGAGGTAGCGGGAGCGAATACGCAGTATTTT. The chain recombines TRBV11-2 with TRBJ2-3, with 9 bases lining up with TRBD2. The J segment lost 7 bases and the V segment lost 0 bases, leaving 5 bases of the junction unmatched. This CDR3 has 15 amino acids. The germline V gene encodes CDR1 SGHAT and CDR2 FQNNGV.

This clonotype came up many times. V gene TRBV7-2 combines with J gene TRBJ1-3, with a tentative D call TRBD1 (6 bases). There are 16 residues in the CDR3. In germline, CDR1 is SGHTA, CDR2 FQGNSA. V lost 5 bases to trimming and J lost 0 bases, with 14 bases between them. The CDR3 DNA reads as TGTGCCAGCAGCATATACAGGGTTTCCTCTGGAAACACCATATATTTT. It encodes CASSIYRVSSGNTIYF.

In DNA form, the CDR3 reads TGTGCCAGCAGTGAACCCCCCACAGTGTACCAAGAGACCCAGTACTTC. Amino acids: CASSEPPTVYQETQYF. This chain connects TRBV25-1 to TRBJ2-5; no definite D call. Germline CDR1 reads MGHDK; CDR2 reads SYGVNS. Trimming shortened V by 2 bases and J by 0 bases, and 13 bases separated the two germline ends. This CDR3 has 16 residues.

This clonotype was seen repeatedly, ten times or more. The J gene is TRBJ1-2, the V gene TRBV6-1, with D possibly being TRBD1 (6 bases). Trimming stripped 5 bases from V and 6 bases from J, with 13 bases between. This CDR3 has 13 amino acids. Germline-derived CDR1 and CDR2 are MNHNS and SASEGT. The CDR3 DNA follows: TGTGCCAGCAGTTCCGGGACACATCATGGCTACACCTTC. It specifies CASSSGTHHGYTF.

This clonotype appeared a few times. The CDR3 DNA sequence: TGCAGCGTTGTGCAGGGGCGAGCCTACGAGCAGTACTTC. This codes for CSVVQGRAYEQYF. The chain couples TRBV29-1 to TRBJ2-7, with TRBD1 as a possible D gene (6 bases). Germline-derived CDR1 and CDR2 are SQVTM and ANQGSEA. Trimming removed 4 bases from V and 2 bases from J, with 12 bases in between. This CDR3 region has 13 residues.

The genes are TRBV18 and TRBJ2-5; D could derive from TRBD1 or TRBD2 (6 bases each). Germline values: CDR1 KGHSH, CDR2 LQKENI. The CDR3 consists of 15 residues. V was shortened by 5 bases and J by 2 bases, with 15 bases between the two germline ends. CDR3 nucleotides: TGTGCCAGCTCAGCCGGAGGGGGAAGTCAAGAGACCCAGTACTTC. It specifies CASSAGGGSQETQYF.

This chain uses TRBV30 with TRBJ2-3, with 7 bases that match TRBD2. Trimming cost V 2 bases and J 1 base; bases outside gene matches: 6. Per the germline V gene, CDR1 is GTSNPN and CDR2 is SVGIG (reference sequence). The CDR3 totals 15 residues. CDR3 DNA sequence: TGTGCCTGGAGTACTGGCGGGAGCGGCACAGATACGCAGTATTTT. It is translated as CAWSTGGSGTDTQYF.

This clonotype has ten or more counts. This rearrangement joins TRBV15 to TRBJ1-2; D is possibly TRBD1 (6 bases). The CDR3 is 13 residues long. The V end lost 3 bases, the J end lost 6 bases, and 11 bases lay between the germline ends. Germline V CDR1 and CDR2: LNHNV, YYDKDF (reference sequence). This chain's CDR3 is CATSRTTGHGYTF. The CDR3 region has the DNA TGTGCCACCAGCAGGACGACAGGACATGGCTACACCTTC.

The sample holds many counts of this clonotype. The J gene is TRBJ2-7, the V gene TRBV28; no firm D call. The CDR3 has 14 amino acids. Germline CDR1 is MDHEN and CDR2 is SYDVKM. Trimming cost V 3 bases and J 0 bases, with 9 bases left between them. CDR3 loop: CASSFTANSYEQYF. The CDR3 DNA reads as TGTGCCAGCAGTTTCACGGCCAACTCCTACGAGCAGTACTTC.

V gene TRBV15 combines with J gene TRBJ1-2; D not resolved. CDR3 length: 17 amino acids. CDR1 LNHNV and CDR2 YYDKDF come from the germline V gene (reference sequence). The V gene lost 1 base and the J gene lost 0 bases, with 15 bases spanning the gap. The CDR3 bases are TGTGCCACCAGCAGAGGAGGAGTCGCGGGAGCTAACTATGGCTACACCTTC. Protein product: CATSRGGVAGANYGYTF.

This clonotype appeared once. CDR3 nucleotide sequence: TGTGCCTGGACCATACTAGCGGGTTACAATGAGCAGTTCTTC. This gives the protein CAWTILAGYNEQFF. The chain employs TRBV30 and TRBJ2-1, with 9 bases identical to TRBD2. The V segment lost 4 bases and the J segment 4 bases; nucleotides outside the gene matches: 5. Germline V gene lookup returns CDR1 GTSNPN and CDR2 SVGIG (reference sequence). The CDR3 consists of 14 residues.

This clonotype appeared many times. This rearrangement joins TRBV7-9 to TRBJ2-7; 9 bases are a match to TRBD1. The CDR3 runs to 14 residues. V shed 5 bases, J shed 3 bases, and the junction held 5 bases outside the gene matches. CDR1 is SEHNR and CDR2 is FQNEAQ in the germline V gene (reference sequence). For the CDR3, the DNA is TGTGCCAGCAGCAGCGGGACAGGGCTCTACGAGCAGTACTTC. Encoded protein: CASSSGTGLYEQYF.

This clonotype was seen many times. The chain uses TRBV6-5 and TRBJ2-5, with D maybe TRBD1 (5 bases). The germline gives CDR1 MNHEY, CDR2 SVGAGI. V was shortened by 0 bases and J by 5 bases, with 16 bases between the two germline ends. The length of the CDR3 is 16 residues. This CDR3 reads CASSYSDSGLPETQYF. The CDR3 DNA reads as TGTGCCAGCAGTTACTCAGACAGTGGGCTCCCGGAGACCCAGTACTTC.